This T cell receptor (beta chain) derives from a study of T cells after yellow fever vaccination. Study details: When fractions had low cell numbers, they were prepared with SMART-Seq v4 Ultra Low Input. Findings of the study overall: Contamination by abundant bulk-population clonotypes could be present in FACS-sorted repertoires.

TCRdb analysed the 5' RACE reads with MiXCR anew, one entry per CDR3 protein. This table holds 240,000 or so distinct CDR3 sequences, 6.9% found once. This CDR3 region has 15 residues. Trimming cost V 1 base and J 3 bases; bases outside gene matches: 4. Germline V gene data show CDR1 as SEHNR and CDR2 as FQNEAQ (reference sequence). This clonotype turned up a few times. Its cognate antigen is unknown. The sequencing here drew on CD4+ T cells sorted from PBMCs, taken 15 days after the yellow fever booster vaccination. The V call is TRBV7-9, the J call TRBJ2-5, with TRBD2 matching 8 bases. The receptor's source is a young man who received the YFV17D yellow fever vaccine. The CDR3 is CASSLDGRGEETQYF. CDR3 sequence (DNA): TGTGCCAGCAGCTTAGACGGGAGGGGAGAAGAGACCCAGTACTTC.